This entry lists 16 T cell receptor beta chains sequenced from one sample in a study of control samples from healthy donors and cancer patients. Method: immunoSEQ multiplex PCR; TCRdb's copy keeps in-frame clones and lacks some. The sample includes hundreds of thousands of clones, about 80% of them seen just once. Sequences were obtained from PBMCs. Receptor source: a woman aged 55-75 years with lung cancer.

V and J are TRBV7-3 and TRBJ2-2; D might be TRBD2 (6 bases). This CDR3 contains 16 residues. The V gene's germline CDR1 is SGHTA and CDR2 FQGTGA. V lost 4 bases to trimming and J lost 4 bases, with 16 bases between them. The CDR3 DNA reads as TGTGCCAGCAGCTCAACGAGGATGGGGGGCACCGGGGAGCTGTTTTTT. As protein: CASSSTRMGGTGELFF.

The chain is built from TRBV20-1 and TRBJ2-1; 12 positions match TRBD2. CDR1 is DFQATT and CDR2 is SNEGSKA in the germline V gene (reference sequence). The CDR3 sequence is 14 residues long. The V gene end was trimmed by 3 bases and the J gene end by 8 bases; junction bases not matched to a gene: 5. The CDR3: CSASLLAGGHEQFF. CDR3 nucleotides: TGCAGTGCTAGTCTACTAGCGGGGGGCCATGAGCAGTTCTTC.

The chain recombines TRBV6-2 or TRBV6-3 with TRBJ2-2; D unresolved. Between the trimmed V and J ends, which lost 3 bases and 1 base, there was a span of 6 bases. This CDR3 comprises 14 residues. Germline loops: CDR1 MNHEY, CDR2 SVGEGT. CDR3 amino acids: CASSYSVNTGELFF. CDR3 nucleotide sequence: TGTGCCAGCAGTTATTCGGTGAACACCGGGGAGCTGTTTTTT.

V gene TRBV18 combines with J gene TRBJ1-5; D call uncertain. The CDR3 sequence is 13 residues long. The germline V gene encodes CDR1 KGHSH and CDR2 LQKENI. Deletions cut 4 bases from V and 4 bases from J, with 8 bases between. The DNA of the CDR3 is TGTGCCAGCTCACGAATGGAAAATCAGCCCCAGCATTTT. This gives the protein CASSRMENQPQHF.

This chain links TRBV9 with TRBJ1-6, with 9 nucleotides matching TRBD1. The J segment lost 10 bases and the V segment lost 1 base, leaving 6 bases of the junction unmatched. CDR3 length: 15 residues. Germline CDR1 is SGDLS and CDR2 is YYNGEE. The CDR3 DNA is TGTGCCAGCAGCGTAACCGGGACAGGGTTGTCACCCCTCCACTTT. Translation gives CASSVTGTGLSPLHF.

This clone was counted only a few times. The DNA for the CDR3 is TGTGCCAGCAGCCAAAGGCTCTATGGCTACACCTTC. Translating gives CASSQRLYGYTF. The V gene is TRBV3-1 (or the pseudogene TRBV3-2), the J gene TRBJ1-2; D is ambiguous. The CDR3 is 12 residues long. CDR1 and CDR2 (germline): LGHDT, YNNKEL (reference sequence). V shed 2 bases and J shed 4 bases, with 5 bases lying between them.

The chain couples TRBV21-1 to TRBJ1-2. TRBV21-1 is termed a pseudogene. This CDR3 region has 11 residues. This CDR3 is CASQLLRGYTF. The CDR3 coding sequence is TGTGCCAGCCAGCTTCTTCGTGGCTACACCTTC.

The rearrangement uses TRBV27 and TRBJ1-1; TRBD1 might be the D (6 bases). The CDR3 loop spans 16 amino acids. The germline V gene encodes CDR1 MNHEY and CDR2 SMNVEV (reference sequence). Trimming shortened V by 4 bases and J by 0 bases, and 15 bases separated the two germline ends. Here the CDR3 DNA reads TGTGCCAGCAGTTGGGTCGGTGACAGGCTGAACACTGAAGCTTTCTTT. As protein: CASSWVGDRLNTEAFF.

This chain joins TRBV28 and TRBJ1-5; D remains ambiguous. Germline V gene data show CDR1 as MDHEN and CDR2 as SYDVKM. V lost 2 bases and J lost 0, with 5 bases in between. This CDR3 region has 14 residues. The CDR3 DNA is TGTGCCAGCAGTTTAGGTGTTAGCAATCAGCCCCAGCATTTT. Protein: CASSLGVSNQPQHF.

The chain carries TRBV7-9 and TRBJ1-6; D not resolved. Germline V lookup: CDR1 SEHNR, CDR2 FQNEAQ (reference sequence). CDR3 size: 14 residues. Trimming took off 5 bases at V and 9 bases at J, with 14 bases between the two ends. In DNA form, the CDR3 reads TGTGCCAGCAGCATGGTCGGGGTGAGTTCACCCCTCCACTTT. It yields the protein CASSMVGVSSPLHF.

The CDR3 spells CASSYGVGQGNEKLFF. The CDR3 coding sequence is TGTGCCAGCAGTTACGGTGTGGGACAGGGCAATGAAAAACTGTTTTTT. The chain recombines TRBV6-5 with TRBJ1-4, with TRBD1 identical over 9 bases. There are 16 residues in the CDR3. Trimming cost V 2 bases and J 5 bases; bases outside gene matches: 6. Germline V lookup: CDR1 MNHEY, CDR2 SVGAGI.

This rearrangement joins TRBV5-4 to TRBJ2-2; 7 bases are shared with TRBD1. This CDR3 is 16 amino acids long. CDR1 and CDR2 from the germline V gene are SGHNT and YYREEE (reference sequence). Trimming at V came to 4 bases and at J to 0 bases, leaving 6 bases not matched to a gene. CDR3 loop: CASSQPGQPNTGELFF. DNA for the CDR3: TGTGCCAGCAGCCAACCGGGACAGCCGAACACCGGGGAGCTGTTTTTT. The whole variable domain, remainder taken from reference TRBV5-4 and TRBJ2-2, is ETGVTQSPTHLIKTRGQQVTLRCSSQSGHNTVSWYQQALGQGPQFIFQYYREEENGRGNFPPRFSGLQFPNYSSELNVNALELDDSALYLCASSQPGQPNTGELFFGEGSRLTVL.

The chain links TRBV19 to TRBJ1-1, with a weak D call TRBD1 (5 bases). From germline, CDR1 is LNHDA and CDR2 SQIVND (reference sequence). Trimming took off 5 bases at V and 1 base at J, with 14 bases between the two ends. The CDR3 consists of 15 residues. The CDR3: CASSEGQPGNTEAFF. As DNA, the CDR3 is TGTGCCAGTAGTGAGGGGCAGCCGGGGAACACTGAAGCTTTCTTT.

The rearrangement links TRBV7-3 to TRBJ1-1; D perhaps matches TRBD1 (6 bases). The CDR3 is 14 residues long. Trimming removed 5 bases from V and 0 bases from J, with 10 bases in between. Germline lookup yields CDR1 SGHTA and CDR2 FQGTGA. In DNA, the CDR3 is TGTGCCAGCAGCCCAGGACAGATGAACACTGAAGCTTTCTTT. As protein: CASSPGQMNTEAFF.

V is TRBV7-2 and J is TRBJ1-1; D is possibly TRBD1 (5 bases). From germline, CDR1 is SGHTA and CDR2 FQGNSA. V dropped 1 base and J dropped 6 bases, with 12 bases sitting between them. This CDR3 spans 14 amino acids. The CDR3 sequence: CASSLGWGGAEAFF. The CDR3 DNA is TGTGCCAGCAGCTTAGGATGGGGGGGAGCTGAAGCTTTCTTT.

The rearrangement uses TRBV9 and TRBJ2-3, with D perhaps matching TRBD1 (6 bases). V was pared by 6 bases and J by 1 base, with 9 bases between. The germline CDR1 and CDR2 sequences are SGDLS and YYNGEE. The CDR3 extends over 13 amino acids. CDR3 region: CASKAGGTDTQYF. The CDR3 DNA follows: TGTGCCAGCAAAGCAGGGGGCACAGATACGCAGTATTTT.